This TCR beta chain was observed in a study of blood T cell repertoires in COVID-19. Looking at the study overall: Sample material is recorded as cDNA or gDNA derived from T cells, B-cell-depleted T cells, or PBMCs.

In terms of age and location, participants ranged from roughly 18 to 89 years and lived in 24 US areas. Either two negative PCRs, clearance, or symptom resolution qualified Cohort 3 donors as recovered. This clone occurred once. The CDR3 loop spans 18 amino acids. In germline, CDR1 is MNHEY, CDR2 SMNVEV (reference sequence). After removal of 9 bases from V and 1 base from J, the junction contained 16 bases not matched to a gene. In the original processing: Reference gene primer amplification yielded estimated nucleated cell counts. The method was immunoSEQ multiplex PCR; TCRdb's version includes in-frame clones alone and lacks a portion of them. V and J calls and clone size are those listed in that table; D and trimming were worked out from the DNA. The sample consists of 200,000 to 250,000 clones, 84% of them appearing once.

Sample: PBMCs or T cells enriched from blood (not recorded which). The V call is TRBV27, the J call TRBJ2-1, with TRBD2 matching 9 bases. The source is a woman aged 40 to 50 who had recovered from COVID-19. CDR3 sequence (DNA): TGTGCCAGGATAGCGGGAGTTCCGGAAGGTAGGTCCTACAATGAGCAGTTCTTC. Encoded protein: CARIAGVPEGRSYNEQFF.